Below are 19 T cell receptor beta chains sequenced from a single sample in a study of regulatory T cells in long-lasting Graves disease. The sample's time point: persistent/refractory GD, antithyroid drugs over 5 years with positive TRAb. PBMCs provided the RNA from which the TCR library was made. iRepertoire HTBI primers and Arm-PCR of CDR3 regions built TCR beta libraries. One entry per CDR3 protein results from TCRdb running MiXCR on the multiplex PCR reads. The sample records hundreds of thousands of distinct CDR3 sequences, less than 25% being singletons. The input for sequencing was peripheral blood mononuclear cells (PBMCs), taken when the disease was refractory, from a patient treated with antithyroid drugs. These receptors came from a female donor with Graves disease.

The sample holds many counts of this clonotype. The V call is TRBV6-1, the J call TRBJ2-2; D remains unclear. CDR3 length equals 13 residues. Germline lookup yields CDR1 MNHNS and CDR2 SASEGT. V was trimmed by 6 bases and J by 5 bases, leaving 10 bases between them. For the CDR3, the DNA is TGTGCCAGCAGCTCCTTTGGGACCGGGGAGCTGTTTTTT. Translation: CASSSFGTGELFF.

The chain has TRBV6-1 and TRBJ2-5, with a weak D call TRBD1 (6 bases). Germline V lookup: CDR1 MNHNS, CDR2 SASEGT. CDR3 size: 13 residues. The ends were cut back, 5 bases at V and 3 bases at J, with 10 bases in the middle. The CDR3 nucleotides are TGTGCCAGCAGTACTCAGGGGAAAGAGACCCAGTACTTC. Translation: CASSTQGKETQYF.

The CDR3 DNA follows: TGCGCCAGCAGCTTGGTGGGGACAGGGAGGAACACTGAAGCTTTCTTT. Translated: CASSLVGTGRNTEAFF. The chain uses TRBV5-1 and TRBJ1-1; 9 bases align to TRBD1. The CDR3 length is 16 residues. Trimming cost V 0 bases and J 1 base; bases outside gene matches: 4. From germline, CDR1 is SGHRS and CDR2 YFSETQ. Full variable domain (outside the CDR3, taken from reference TRBV5-1 and TRBJ1-1): KAGVTQTPRYLIKTRGQQVTLSCSPISGHRSVSWYQQTPGQGLQFLFEYFSETQRNKGNFPGRFSGRQFSNSRSEMNVSTLELGDSALYLCASSLVGTGRNTEAFFGQGTRLTVV.

This chain connects TRBV14 to TRBJ1-2, with D perhaps matching TRBD1 (6 bases). The CDR3 loop spans 13 amino acids. CDR1 and CDR2 from the germline V gene are SGHDN and FVKESK. V was shortened by 4 bases and J by 4 bases, with 10 bases between the two germline ends. The DNA for the CDR3 is TGTGCCAGCAGCCCCGGGACAACCTATGGCTACACCTTC. Protein: CASSPGTTYGYTF.

This clonotype was observed a handful of times. The chain combines TRBV6-1 with TRBJ2-2; 7 nucleotides match TRBD1. J was trimmed by 4 bases and V by 7 bases; bases with no gene match: 9. The CDR3 loop spans 15 amino acids. Per germline, CDR1 MNHNS and CDR2 SASEGT. The CDR3 region has the DNA TGTGCCAGCAAGGACAGGTTCACGGGCACCGGGGAGCTGTTTTTT. Encoded protein: CASKDRFTGTGELFF.

This clonotype showed up many times. The chain employs TRBV28 and TRBJ1-1; a possible D gene is TRBD1 (5 bases). CDR3 size: 12 residues. Deletions cut 8 bases from V and 4 bases from J, with 11 bases between. CDR1 and CDR2 from the germline V gene are MDHEN and SYDVKM. The CDR3 sequence: CASRLGGTEAFF. The CDR3, as DNA: TGTGCCAGCCGCCTCGGGGGCACTGAAGCTTTCTTT.

This clonotype was seen at least ten times. V usage is TRBV7-2 and J usage is TRBJ1-1, with D perhaps matching TRBD1 (5 bases). CDR3 length equals 13 residues. Germline V gene data show CDR1 as SGHTA and CDR2 as FQGNSA. V lost 4 bases, J lost 3 bases, and 9 bases lay in between. The CDR3: CASSYTGYTEAFF. CDR3 bases: TGTGCCAGCAGCTACACAGGTTACACTGAAGCTTTCTTT. The full variable domain, with the rest looked up from reference TRBV7-2 and TRBJ1-1, is GAGVSQSPSNKVTEKGKDVELRCDPISGHTALYWYRQSLGQGLEFLIYFQGNSAPDKSGLPSDRFSAERTGGSVSTLTIQRTQQEDSAVYLCASSYTGYTEAFFGQGTRLTVV.

This clonotype was detected a few times. The chain employs TRBV30 and TRBJ1-1, with D possibly matching TRBD1 (5 bases). Trimming cost V 4 bases and J 3 bases, with 12 bases left between them. Germline lookup yields CDR1 GTSNPN and CDR2 SVGIG (reference sequence). This CDR3 is built from 13 residues. The chain's CDR3 is CAWTAGWDTEAFF. For the CDR3, the DNA is TGTGCCTGGACCGCAGGGTGGGACACTGAAGCTTTCTTT.

The table lists this clonotype with a few counts. The genes are TRBV11-2 and TRBJ1-5; D is undetermined. CDR3 length equals 15 residues. The V and J ends lost 5 bases and 7 bases respectively, with 18 bases between them. Germline V gene lookup returns CDR1 SGHAT and CDR2 FQNNGV. CDR3 amino acids: CASSADPDGRQPQHF. CDR3 coding DNA: TGTGCCAGCAGCGCGGACCCGGATGGGCGCCAGCCCCAGCATTTT.

As concerns this clonotype: One base away lies a much larger clone, so this may be a sequencing read error. V gene TRBV6-2 or TRBV6-3 combines with J gene TRBJ1-2, with D hard to call. The CDR3 extends over 13 amino acids. Germline CDR1 reads MNHEY; CDR2 reads SVGEGT. The CDR3 here is CPSSYYSQGGYTF. The CDR3 region has the DNA TGTCCCAGCAGTTATTATTCTCAAGGTGGCTACACCTTC.

The genes are TRBV7-2 and TRBJ2-4; D is unresolved. CDR3 length equals 13 residues. CDR1 SGHTA and CDR2 FQGNSA come from the germline V gene. V was trimmed by 3 bases and J by 9 bases, leaving 12 bases between them. The CDR3 spells CASSFYNPGIQYF. CDR3 DNA sequence: TGTGCCAGCAGCTTCTATAACCCGGGCATTCAGTACTTC. The full variable domain, with the rest looked up from reference TRBV7-2 and TRBJ2-4, is GAGVSQSPSNKVTEKGKDVELRCDPISGHTALYWYRQSLGQGLEFLIYFQGNSAPDKSGLPSDRFSAERTGGSVSTLTIQRTQQEDSAVYLCASSFYNPGIQYFGAGTRLSVL.

The rearrangement links TRBV3-1 to TRBJ1-2; D is unclear. Germline CDR1 reads LGHDT; CDR2 reads YNNKEL (reference sequence). CDR3 length: 14 residues. The V end was cut by 0 bases, the J end by 9 bases, with 14 bases between. The CDR3 loop reads CASSQDLVGVRYTF. Here the CDR3 DNA reads TGTGCCAGCAGCCAAGATCTCGTGGGAGTTCGCTACACCTTC.

In this sample, this clonotype turned up a few times. The rearrangement uses TRBV12-3 or TRBV12-4 and TRBJ2-3, with 8 positions matching TRBD1. The CDR3 is 14 amino acids. J lost 2 bases, V lost 3 bases, and 1 base had no gene match. CDR3 sequence (DNA): TGTGCCAGCAGTTTGACAGGGGCCACAGATACGCAGTATTTT. Its protein is CASSLTGATDTQYF.

This clonotype was detected ten times or more. The chain combines TRBV7-2 with TRBJ2-5, with D perhaps TRBD2 (6 bases). The V end lost 2 bases, the J end lost 5 bases, and 12 bases lay between the germline ends. This CDR3 spans 14 amino acids. Germline assignment: CDR1 SGHTA and CDR2 FQGNSA. This chain's CDR3 is CASSLRAGSETQYF. CDR3 nucleotide sequence: TGTGCCAGCAGCTTAAGGGCGGGAAGTGAGACCCAGTACTTC.

This clonotype was counted many times. The chain couples TRBV11-2 to TRBJ1-2; D call uncertain. This CDR3 is 13 amino acids long. V was pared by 0 bases and J by 4 bases, with 6 bases between. Germline-derived CDR1 and CDR2 are SGHAT and FQNNGV. As DNA, the CDR3 is TGTGCCAGCAGCTTAGACAGAGGCTATGGCTACACCTTC. It yields the protein CASSLDRGYGYTF.

This clonotype turned up a few times. The chain combines TRBV7-2 with TRBJ1-2, with 10 bases matching TRBD1. With 5 bases clipped from V and 7 bases from J, the junction kept 10 bases outside the gene matches. Germline values: CDR1 SGHTA, CDR2 FQGNSA. This CDR3 is 15 amino acids long. CDR3 sequence: CASSVSGTGVPGYTF. The CDR3 DNA sequence: TGTGCCAGCAGCGTCTCCGGGACAGGGGTGCCTGGCTACACCTTC. Filled out from reference TRBV7-2 and TRBJ1-2, the complete variable domain reads GAGVSQSPSNKVTEKGKDVELRCDPISGHTALYWYRQSLGQGLEFLIYFQGNSAPDKSGLPSDRFSAERTGGSVSTLTIQRTQQEDSAVYLCASSVSGTGVPGYTFGSGTRLTVV.

This clonotype showed up many times. The rearrangement links TRBV12-3 or TRBV12-4 to TRBJ2-7, with TRBD2 matching 7 bases. V trimming: 5 bases; J trimming: 2 bases; junction bases outside the gene matches: 6. The CDR3 consists of 14 residues. The CDR3 region is CASSVLGGTYEQYF. As DNA, the CDR3 is TGTGCCAGCAGTGTCTTGGGGGGGACCTACGAGCAGTACTTC.

The chain links TRBV7-9 to TRBJ2-1; D is possibly TRBD2 (5 bases). This CDR3 comprises 18 residues. V lost 2 bases and J lost 7, with 24 bases in between. Per the germline V gene, CDR1 is SEHNR and CDR2 is FQNEAQ (reference sequence). Here the CDR3 DNA reads TGTGCCAGCAGCTTAAAGTTGAGGCGGGCATCGATAGGGAATGAGCAGTTCTTC. Its translation is CASSLKLRRASIGNEQFF.

This clonotype was observed at least ten times. The CDR3, as DNA: TGTGCCACCAGCAGAGTCAGGGGGCAAGGGGACAAACTGTTTTTT. It codes for CATSRVRGQGDKLFF. The J gene is TRBJ1-4, the V gene TRBV15; 8 bases are shared with TRBD1. Unmatched junction bases numbered 9, after V lost 1 base and J lost 11 bases. Per germline, CDR1 LNHNV and CDR2 YYDKDF (reference sequence). This CDR3 has 15 residues.